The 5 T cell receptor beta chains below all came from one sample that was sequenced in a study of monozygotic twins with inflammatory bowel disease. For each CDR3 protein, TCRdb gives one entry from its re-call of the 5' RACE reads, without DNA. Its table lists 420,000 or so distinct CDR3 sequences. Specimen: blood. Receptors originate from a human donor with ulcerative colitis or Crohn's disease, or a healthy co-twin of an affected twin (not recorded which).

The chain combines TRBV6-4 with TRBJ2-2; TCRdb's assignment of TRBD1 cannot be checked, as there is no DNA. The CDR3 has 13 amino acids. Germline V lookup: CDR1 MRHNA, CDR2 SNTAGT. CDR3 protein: CASSEQGTGELFF.

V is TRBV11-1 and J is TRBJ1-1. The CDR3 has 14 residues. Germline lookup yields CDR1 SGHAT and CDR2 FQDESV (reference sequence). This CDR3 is CASSLAGERTEAFF.

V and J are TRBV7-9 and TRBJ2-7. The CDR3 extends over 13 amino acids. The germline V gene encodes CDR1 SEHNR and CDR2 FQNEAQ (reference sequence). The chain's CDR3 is CASRPSESYEQYF.

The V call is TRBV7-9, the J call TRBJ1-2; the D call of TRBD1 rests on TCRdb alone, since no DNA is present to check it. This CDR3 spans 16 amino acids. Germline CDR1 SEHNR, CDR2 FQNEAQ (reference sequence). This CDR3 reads CASSVPGTGVMNGYTF.

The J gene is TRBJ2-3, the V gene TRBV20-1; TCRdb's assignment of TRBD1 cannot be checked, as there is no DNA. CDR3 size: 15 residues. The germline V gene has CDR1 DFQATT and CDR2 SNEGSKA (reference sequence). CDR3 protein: CSARDYGTSTDTQYF.